This TCR beta chain was sequenced in a study of shared clonotypes between healthy human individuals. Profiling relied on immunoSEQ multiplex PCR, and the TCRdb table lists in-frame clones only, not all of them. The repertoire consists of more than 1,200,000 clones, with roughly 98.5% occurring once and the leading ten covering about 0.34%. Concerning this clone itself: Other DNA sequences from this sample encode an identical CDR3 as well.

The V and J ends lost 6 bases and 0 bases respectively, with 6 bases between them. Germline V gene sequence: CDR1 MNHNY, CDR2 SVGAGI (reference sequence). This CDR3 has 13 residues. The chain is built from TRBV6-6 and TRBJ1-3; D uncertain. Sequencing was performed on naive CD4+ T cells sorted from blood. Noted subset: CD45RA+ positively selected. The source is a young man in good health. The CDR3 is CASRASSGNTIYF. Written as DNA, the CDR3 is TGTGCCAGCAGGGCTTCCTCTGGAAACACCATATATTTT.